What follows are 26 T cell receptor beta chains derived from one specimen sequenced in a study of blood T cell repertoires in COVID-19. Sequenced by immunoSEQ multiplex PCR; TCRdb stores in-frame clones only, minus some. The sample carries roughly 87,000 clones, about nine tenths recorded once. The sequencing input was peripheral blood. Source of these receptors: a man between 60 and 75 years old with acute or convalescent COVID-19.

The CDR3 protein is CASSLAGGRTDTQYF. In DNA form, the CDR3 reads TGCGCCAGCAGCTTAGCGGGGGGGCGGACAGATACGCAGTATTTT. The chain has TRBV5-1 and TRBJ2-3; TRBD2 matches 10 bases. Germline V CDR1 and CDR2: SGHRS, YFSETQ. The CDR3 runs to 15 residues. The junction had 3 bases not matched to a gene; V was cut back by 2 bases and J by 3 bases. Drawing the rest from reference TRBV5-1 and TRBJ2-3, the complete variable domain is KAGVTQTPRYLIKTRGQQVTLSCSPISGHRSVSWYQQTPGQGLQFLFEYFSETQRNKGNFPGRFSGRQFSNSRSEMNVSTLELGDSALYLCASSLAGGRTDTQYFGPGTRLTVL.

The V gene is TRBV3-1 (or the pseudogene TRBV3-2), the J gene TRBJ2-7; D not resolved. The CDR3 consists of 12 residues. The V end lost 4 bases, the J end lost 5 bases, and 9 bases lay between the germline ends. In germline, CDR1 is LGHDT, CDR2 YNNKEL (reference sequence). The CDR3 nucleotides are TGTGCCAGCAGCCTCCAGAGGAACGAGCAGTACTTC. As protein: CASSLQRNEQYF.

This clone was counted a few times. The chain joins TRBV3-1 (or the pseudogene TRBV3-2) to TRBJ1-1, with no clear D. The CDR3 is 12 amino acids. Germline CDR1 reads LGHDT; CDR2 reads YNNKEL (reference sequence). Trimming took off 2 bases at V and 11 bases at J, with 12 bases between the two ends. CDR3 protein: CASSQLGLEAFF. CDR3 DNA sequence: TGTGCCAGCAGCCAATTGGGCCTTGAGGCTTTCTTT.

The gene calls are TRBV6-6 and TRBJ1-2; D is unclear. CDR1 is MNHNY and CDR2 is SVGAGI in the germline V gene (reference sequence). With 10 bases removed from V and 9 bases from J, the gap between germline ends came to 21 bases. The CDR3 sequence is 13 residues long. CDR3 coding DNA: TGTGCCACCTTGGGAGCAGCTCCTTACCGCTACACCTTC. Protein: CATLGAAPYRYTF.

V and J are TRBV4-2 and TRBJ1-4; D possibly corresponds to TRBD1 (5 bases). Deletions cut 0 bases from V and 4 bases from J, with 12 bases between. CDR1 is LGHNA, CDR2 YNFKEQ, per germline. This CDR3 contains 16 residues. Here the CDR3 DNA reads TGTGCCAGCAGCCAAGATTTGGGGCAGTTTAATGAAAAACTGTTTTTT. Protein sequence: CASSQDLGQFNEKLFF.

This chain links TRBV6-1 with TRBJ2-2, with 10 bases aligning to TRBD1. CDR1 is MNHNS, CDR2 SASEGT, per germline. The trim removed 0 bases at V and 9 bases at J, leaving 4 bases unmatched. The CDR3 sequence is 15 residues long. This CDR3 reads CASSEAGTGVRELFF. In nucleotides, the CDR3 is TGTGCCAGCAGTGAAGCAGGGACAGGGGTGAGGGAGCTGTTTTTT.

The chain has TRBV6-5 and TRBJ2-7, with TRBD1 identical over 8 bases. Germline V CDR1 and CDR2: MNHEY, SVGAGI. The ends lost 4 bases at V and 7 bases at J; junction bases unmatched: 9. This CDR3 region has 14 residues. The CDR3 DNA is TGTGCCAGCAGTTGGCTCGGACAGGGAAATGAGCAGTACTTC. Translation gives CASSWLGQGNEQYF.

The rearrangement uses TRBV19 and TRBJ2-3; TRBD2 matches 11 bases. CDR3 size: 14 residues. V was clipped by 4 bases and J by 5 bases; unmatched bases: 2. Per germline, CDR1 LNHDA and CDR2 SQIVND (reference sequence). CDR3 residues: CASSTGLAGDTQYF. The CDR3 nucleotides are TGTGCCAGTAGTACAGGACTAGCGGGAGATACGCAGTATTTT. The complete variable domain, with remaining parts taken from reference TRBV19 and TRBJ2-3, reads DGGITQSPKYLFRKEGQNVTLSCEQNLNHDAMYWYRQDPGQGLRLIYYSQIVNDFQKGDIAEGYSVSREKKESFPLTVTSAQKNPTAFYLCASSTGLAGDTQYFGPGTRLTVL.

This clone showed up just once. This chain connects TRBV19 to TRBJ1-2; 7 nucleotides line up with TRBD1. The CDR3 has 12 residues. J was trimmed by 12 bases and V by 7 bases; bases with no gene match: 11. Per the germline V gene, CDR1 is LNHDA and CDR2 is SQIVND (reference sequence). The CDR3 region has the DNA TGTGCCAGTACCTCACCAGACAGGGTTCACACCTTC. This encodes CASTSPDRVHTF.

The CDR3 bases are TGTGCCAGTAGTACTTCCGGACAGGGGGCTCAGCCCCAGCATTTT. Its translation: CASSTSGQGAQPQHF. The J gene is TRBJ1-5, the V gene TRBV19, with 11 bases that match TRBD1. Looked up from germline, CDR1 is LNHDA and CDR2 is SQIVND (reference sequence). This CDR3 region has 15 residues. The ends lost 4 bases at V and 6 bases at J; junction bases unmatched: 5.

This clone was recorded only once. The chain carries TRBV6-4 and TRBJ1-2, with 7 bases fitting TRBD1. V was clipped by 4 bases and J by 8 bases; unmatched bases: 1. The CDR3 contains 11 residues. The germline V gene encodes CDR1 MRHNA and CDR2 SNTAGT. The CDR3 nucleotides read TGTGCCAGCAGTGCAGGGGGAGGCTACACCTTC. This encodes CASSAGGGYTF.

The CDR3 nucleotides are TGTGCCAGCAGCCAAAGGGGTAGCTCCTATAATTCACCCCTCCACTTT. Its translation: CASSQRGSSYNSPLHF. The chain combines TRBV11-2 with TRBJ1-6; tentatively, D is TRBD1 (5 bases). The CDR3 is 16 amino acids. V gave up 5 bases and J gave up 0 bases, with 11 bases separating them. CDR1 and CDR2 from the germline V gene are SGHAT and FQNNGV.

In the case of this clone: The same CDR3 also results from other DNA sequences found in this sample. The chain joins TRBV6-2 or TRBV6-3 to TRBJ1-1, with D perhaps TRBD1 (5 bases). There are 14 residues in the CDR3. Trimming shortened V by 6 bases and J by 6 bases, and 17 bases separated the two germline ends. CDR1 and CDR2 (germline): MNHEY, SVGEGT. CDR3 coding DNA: TGTGCCAGCAGGCCTACAGGTCGGGAGGCTGAAGCTTTCTTT. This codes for CASRPTGREAEAFF.

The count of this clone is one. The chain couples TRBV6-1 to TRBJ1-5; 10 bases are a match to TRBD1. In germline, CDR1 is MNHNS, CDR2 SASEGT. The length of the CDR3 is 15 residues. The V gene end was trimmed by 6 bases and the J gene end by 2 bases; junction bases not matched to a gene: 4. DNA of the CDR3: TGTGCCAGCAGGGCCGGGACAGGGGGCAATCAGCCCCAGCATTTT. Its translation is CASRAGTGGNQPQHF.

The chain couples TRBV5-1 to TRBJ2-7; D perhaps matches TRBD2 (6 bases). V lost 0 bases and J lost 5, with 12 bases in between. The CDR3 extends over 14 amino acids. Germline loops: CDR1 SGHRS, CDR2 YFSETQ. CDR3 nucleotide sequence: TGCGCCAGCAGCTTGGCGGGGCGGGACCACGAGCAGTACTTC. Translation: CASSLAGRDHEQYF.

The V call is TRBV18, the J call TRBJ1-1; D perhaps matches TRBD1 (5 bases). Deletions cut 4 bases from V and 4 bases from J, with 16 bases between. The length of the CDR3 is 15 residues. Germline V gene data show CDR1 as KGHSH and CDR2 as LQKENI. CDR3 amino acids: CASSRDSRAGTEAFF. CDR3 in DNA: TGTGCCAGCTCACGGGACTCAAGGGCCGGCACTGAAGCTTTCTTT. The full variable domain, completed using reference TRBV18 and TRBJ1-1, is NAGVMQNPRHLVRRRGQEARLRCSPMKGHSHVYWYRQLPEEGLKFMVYLQKENIIDESGMPKERFSAEFPKEGPSILRIQQVVRGDSAAYFCASSRDSRAGTEAFFGQGTRLTVV.

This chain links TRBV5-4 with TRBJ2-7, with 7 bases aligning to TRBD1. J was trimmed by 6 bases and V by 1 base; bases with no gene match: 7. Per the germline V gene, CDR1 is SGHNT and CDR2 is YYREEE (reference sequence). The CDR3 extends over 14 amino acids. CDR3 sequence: CASSLRQGGSEQYF. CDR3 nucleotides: TGTGCCAGCAGCTTGAGACAGGGCGGTAGCGAGCAGTACTTC.

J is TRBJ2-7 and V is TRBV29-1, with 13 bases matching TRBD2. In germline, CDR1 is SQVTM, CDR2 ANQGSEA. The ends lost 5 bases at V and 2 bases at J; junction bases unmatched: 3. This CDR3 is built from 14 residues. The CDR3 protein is CSVRTSGGAYEQYF. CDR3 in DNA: TGCAGCGTTCGCACTAGCGGGGGGGCCTACGAGCAGTACTTC.

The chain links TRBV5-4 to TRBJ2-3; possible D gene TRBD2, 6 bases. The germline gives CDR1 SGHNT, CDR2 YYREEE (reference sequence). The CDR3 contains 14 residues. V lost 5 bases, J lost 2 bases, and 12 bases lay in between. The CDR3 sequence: CASRSSEYTDTQYF. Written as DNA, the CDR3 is TGTGCCAGCAGATCTAGCGAATACACAGATACGCAGTATTTT.

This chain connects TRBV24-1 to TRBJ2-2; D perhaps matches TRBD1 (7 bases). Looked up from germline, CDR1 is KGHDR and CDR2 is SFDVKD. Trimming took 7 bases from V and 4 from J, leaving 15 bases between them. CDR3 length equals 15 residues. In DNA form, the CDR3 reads TGTGCCACCAGGGGTCAGGGGGGTTCCACCGGGGAGCTGTTTTTT. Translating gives CATRGQGGSTGELFF.

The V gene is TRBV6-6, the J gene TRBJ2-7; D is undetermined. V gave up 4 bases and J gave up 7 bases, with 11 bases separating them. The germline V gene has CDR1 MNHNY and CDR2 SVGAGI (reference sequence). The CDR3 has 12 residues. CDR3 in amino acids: CASSFQISEQYF. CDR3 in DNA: TGTGCCAGCAGTTTCCAAATTAGTGAGCAGTACTTC.

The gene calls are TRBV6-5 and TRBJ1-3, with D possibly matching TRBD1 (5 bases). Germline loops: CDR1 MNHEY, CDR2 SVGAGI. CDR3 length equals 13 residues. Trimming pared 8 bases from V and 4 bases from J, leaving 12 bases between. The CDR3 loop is CASRQNLGNTIYF. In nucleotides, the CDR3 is TGTGCCAGCCGACAGAATCTAGGAAACACCATATATTTT.

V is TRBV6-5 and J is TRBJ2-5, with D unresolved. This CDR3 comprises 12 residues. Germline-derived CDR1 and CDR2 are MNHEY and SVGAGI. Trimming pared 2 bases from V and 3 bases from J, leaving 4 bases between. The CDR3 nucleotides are TGTGCCAGCAGTTACCCCGAAGAGACCCAGTACTTC. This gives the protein CASSYPEETQYF.

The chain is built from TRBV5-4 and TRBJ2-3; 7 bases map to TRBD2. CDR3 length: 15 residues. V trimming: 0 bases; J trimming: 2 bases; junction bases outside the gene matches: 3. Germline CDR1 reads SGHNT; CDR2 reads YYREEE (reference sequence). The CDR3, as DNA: TGTGCCAGCAGCTTGGACAGCGGGGCCACAGATACGCAGTATTTT. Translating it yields CASSLDSGATDTQYF.

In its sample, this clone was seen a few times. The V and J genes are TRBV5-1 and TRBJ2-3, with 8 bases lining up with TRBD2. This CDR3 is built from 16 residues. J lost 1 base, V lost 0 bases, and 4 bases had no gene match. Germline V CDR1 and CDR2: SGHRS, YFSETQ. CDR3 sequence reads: CASSLGAGGRTDTQYF. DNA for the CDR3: TGCGCCAGCAGCTTGGGTGCGGGAGGACGCACAGATACGCAGTATTTT.

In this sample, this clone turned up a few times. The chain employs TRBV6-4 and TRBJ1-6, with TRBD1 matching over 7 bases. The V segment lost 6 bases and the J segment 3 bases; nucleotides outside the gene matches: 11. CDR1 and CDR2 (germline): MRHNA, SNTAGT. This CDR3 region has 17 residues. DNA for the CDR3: TGTGCCAGCAGCGATACAGGGGACCCTTTCTATAATTCACCCCTCCACTTT. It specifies CASSDTGDPFYNSPLHF.